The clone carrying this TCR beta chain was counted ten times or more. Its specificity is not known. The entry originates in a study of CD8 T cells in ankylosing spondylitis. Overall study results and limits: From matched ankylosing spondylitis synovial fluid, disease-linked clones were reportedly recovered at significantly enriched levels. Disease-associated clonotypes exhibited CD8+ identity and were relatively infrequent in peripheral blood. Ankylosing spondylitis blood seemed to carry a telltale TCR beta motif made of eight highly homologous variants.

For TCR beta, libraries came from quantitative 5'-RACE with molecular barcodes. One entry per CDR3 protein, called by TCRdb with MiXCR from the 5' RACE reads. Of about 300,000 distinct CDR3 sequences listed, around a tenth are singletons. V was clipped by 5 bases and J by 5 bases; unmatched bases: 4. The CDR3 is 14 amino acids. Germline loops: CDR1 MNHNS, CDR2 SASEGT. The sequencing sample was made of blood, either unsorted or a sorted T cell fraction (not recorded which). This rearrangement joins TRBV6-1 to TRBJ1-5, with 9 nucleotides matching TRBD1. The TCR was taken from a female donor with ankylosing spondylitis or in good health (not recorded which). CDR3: CASSRQGGDQPQHF. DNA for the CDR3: TGTGCCAGCAGTCGACAGGGGGGTGATCAGCCCCAGCATTTT.